Included here is one T cell receptor beta chain sequence, with context. Under the authors' procedure: Reference gene primer amplification gave estimated nucleated cell counts. TCRdb keeps only in-frame clones here, not all; method: immunoSEQ multiplex PCR. The DNA was the basis for D and trimming; V, J and clone size are from that table. The sample records 300,000 to 350,000 clones, around 91% being singletons. The data belong to a study of blood T cell repertoires in COVID-19. Study summary: The samples span acute and convalescent COVID-19 from the United States, Italy and Spain. PBMCs, B-cell-depleted T cells, or T cells were the source of the cDNA or gDNA that made up the material.

Participants' own reports of clinical history determined their cohort assignment. The germline V gene has CDR1 SGHNT and CDR2 YYREEE (reference sequence). This CDR3 has 16 amino acids. Trimming took off 4 bases at V and 3 bases at J, with 17 bases between the two ends. The rearrangement joins TRBV5-4 to TRBJ2-1, with D tentatively TRBD2 (5 bases). Source material: PBMCs or T cells enriched from blood (not recorded which). This sequence originates from a woman aged 18 to 35 with acute COVID-19. Here the CDR3 reads CASSTFGSGVYNEQFF. In nucleotides, the CDR3 is TGTGCCAGCAGCACCTTTGGAAGCGGAGTCTACAATGAGCAGTTCTTC.